The sequence of this T cell receptor beta chain was determined in a study of regulatory T cells in long-lasting Graves disease. Study overall: Persistent cases were those of Graves' disease that involved over 5 years of antithyroid drugs with positive TSH receptor antibodies. Study results and caveats: TCR diversity in persistent Graves' patients was below that of newly diagnosed ones. Among persistent patients, a larger number of public clonotypes were shared (around 3,000) than among newly diagnosed patients (just over 950).

Trimming took off 4 bases at V and 0 bases at J, with 16 bases between the two ends. The CDR3 spans 18 residues. Germline V gives CDR1 MRHNA, CDR2 SNTAGT. Investigators prepared the TCR beta libraries by applying iRepertoire HTBI primers and Arm-PCR of CDR3 regions. TCRdb ran MiXCR on the multiplex PCR reads and lists one entry per CDR3 protein. The table includes a few hundred thousand distinct CDR3 sequences, roughly 25% detected once. Notes on this clonotype: Its antigen is currently unknown.

The time point was: persistent/refractory GD, antithyroid drugs over 5 years with positive TRAb. Following extraction of RNA from PBMCs, that RNA was used to make the TCR library. This TCR derives from a woman in her 40s with Graves disease. The chain uses TRBV6-4 and TRBJ2-6; D not certain. The source material was peripheral blood mononuclear cells (PBMCs), sampled when the disease was refractory, from a patient treated with antithyroid drugs. CDR3 residues: CASSVSARFVSGANVLTF. In nucleotides, the CDR3 is TGTGCCAGCAGTGTTTCAGCCAGGTTTGTCTCTGGGGCCAACGTCCTGACTTTC.